Below are 18 T cell receptor beta chains sequenced from a single sample in a study of blood T cell repertoires in COVID-19. Using immunoSEQ multiplex PCR, the repertoire was profiled, and TCRdb retains in-frame clones only, with some absent. Among approximately 300,000 clones listed, around 87% were seen once. The sequenced sample was PBMCs or T cells enriched from blood (not recorded which). The source is a woman in her thirties who had recovered from COVID-19.

The rearrangement links TRBV19 to TRBJ1-3; D is unresolved. Trimming pared 3 bases from V and 3 bases from J, leaving 15 bases between. Looked up from germline, CDR1 is LNHDA and CDR2 is SQIVND (reference sequence). The CDR3 sequence is 16 residues long. CDR3 residues: CASSIPGGRSGNTIYF. CDR3 sequence (DNA): TGTGCCAGTAGTATTCCGGGTGGCAGAAGTGGAAACACCATATATTTT.

The chain has TRBV27 and TRBJ2-3, with 10 bases matching TRBD2. Germline-derived CDR1 and CDR2 are MNHEY and SMNVEV (reference sequence). CDR3 length: 15 amino acids. J lost 7 bases, V lost 8 bases, and 12 bases had no gene match. CDR3 amino acids: CASCPTSGVPNTQYF. CDR3 coding DNA: TGTGCCAGCTGCCCCACTAGCGGGGTTCCTAATACGCAGTATTTT.

The CDR3 region has the DNA TGTGCCAGCAGCCCCCCAGGGTGGGGTGATTCACCCCTCCACTTT. Encoded protein: CASSPPGWGDSPLHF. The gene calls are TRBV3-1 (or the pseudogene TRBV3-2) and TRBJ1-6, with D possibly being TRBD1 (5 bases). The V gene's germline CDR1 is LGHDT and CDR2 YNNKEL (reference sequence). The CDR3 runs 15 residues. Trimming took 4 bases from V and 8 from J, leaving 15 bases between them.

The chain joins TRBV2 to TRBJ1-4; D remains ambiguous. Germline V gene sequence: CDR1 SNHLY, CDR2 FYNNEI. The CDR3 contains 11 residues. V lost 4 bases, J lost 8 bases, and 5 bases lay in between. For the CDR3, the DNA is TGTGCCAGCAGTGTGGCAGAAAAACTGTTTTTT. The encoded protein is CASSVAEKLFF.

The chain combines TRBV7-8 with TRBJ1-2, with 8 bases identical to TRBD1. This CDR3 has 17 amino acids. V was clipped by 5 bases and J by 4 bases; unmatched bases: 15. Germline V gives CDR1 SGHVS, CDR2 FQNEAQ. CDR3: CASSPPEEQGGFYGYTF. CDR3 DNA: TGTGCCAGCAGCCCCCCTGAGGAACAGGGGGGCTTCTATGGCTACACCTTC.

V is TRBV30 and J is TRBJ1-2, with D possibly TRBD1 on 5 matching bases. The CDR3 is made up of 12 amino acids. The germline V gene has CDR1 GTSNPN and CDR2 SVGIG (reference sequence). V lost 4 bases and J 6 bases, leaving 12 bases between the germline ends. DNA of the CDR3: TGTGCCTGGACCCAGGGATTTGATGGCTACACCTTC. It translates to CAWTQGFDGYTF. The whole variable domain, remainder taken from reference TRBV30 and TRBJ1-2, is SQTIHQWPATLVQPVGSPLSLECTVEGTSNPNLYWYRQAAGRGLQLLFYSVGIGQISSEVPQNLSASRPQDRQFILSSKKLLLSDSGFYLCAWTQGFDGYTFGSGTRLTVV.

The genes are TRBV4-3 and TRBJ1-3, with no clear D. This CDR3 comprises 13 residues. Trimming removed 4 bases at V and 4 bases at J, with 8 bases between. CDR1 and CDR2 from the germline V gene are LGHNA and YSLEER. The CDR3 loop reads CASSPRRGNTIYF. In nucleotides, the CDR3 is TGCGCCAGCAGCCCCCGGAGAGGAAACACCATATATTTT.

The V and J genes are TRBV7-2 and TRBJ1-2; TRBD1 might be the D (6 bases). Germline assignment: CDR1 SGHTA and CDR2 FQGNSA. Trimming took off 0 bases at V and 6 bases at J, with 20 bases between the two ends. The CDR3 is made up of 17 amino acids. DNA of the CDR3: TGTGCCAGCAGCTTAGCTATCGGATCGAACAGGGCGGATGGCTACACCTTC. It encodes CASSLAIGSNRADGYTF.

The V gene is TRBV5-1, the J gene TRBJ2-1; 7 nucleotides agree with TRBD1. Germline V gene lookup returns CDR1 SGHRS and CDR2 YFSETQ. V dropped 3 bases and J dropped 3; count of bases not matched to a gene: 12. CDR3 length equals 17 residues. The CDR3 DNA sequence: TGCGCCAGCAGCTCGGGACAGTTAGACGGAAGCTACAATGAGCAGTTCTTC. It yields the protein CASSSGQLDGSYNEQFF. The full variable domain, rest sourced from reference TRBV5-1 and TRBJ2-1, is KAGVTQTPRYLIKTRGQQVTLSCSPISGHRSVSWYQQTPGQGLQFLFEYFSETQRNKGNFPGRFSGRQFSNSRSEMNVSTLELGDSALYLCASSSGQLDGSYNEQFFGPGTRLTVL.

This clone came up once. The DNA of the CDR3 is TGTGCCAGCAGACGAGGGACAGGGAACTATGGCTACACCTTC. Translation: CASRRGTGNYGYTF. The chain combines TRBV6-5 with TRBJ1-2, with 9 bases that match TRBD1. The CDR3 extends over 14 amino acids. The germline gives CDR1 MNHEY, CDR2 SVGAGI. J was trimmed by 2 bases and V by 6 bases; bases with no gene match: 4.

In this sample, this clone turned up a few times. The chain combines TRBV7-8 with TRBJ1-2, with 7 bases lining up with TRBD1. This CDR3 has 14 residues. J lost 2 bases, V lost 1 base, and 1 base had no gene match. Germline CDR1 SGHVS, CDR2 FQNEAQ. The CDR3 bases are TGTGCCAGCAGCTTAGTACAGGGGAACTATGGCTACACCTTC. It codes for CASSLVQGNYGYTF. The full variable domain, in which reference TRBV7-8 and TRBJ1-2 provide the parts outside the CDR3, is GAGVSQSPRYKVAKRGQDVALRCDPISGHVSLFWYQQALGQGPEFLTYFQNEAQLDKSGLPSDRFFAERPEGSVSTLKIQRTQQEDSAVYLCASSLVQGNYGYTFGSGTRLTVV.

This clone was seen once. The chain links TRBV19 to TRBJ1-1; D is possibly TRBD1 (6 bases). With 5 bases removed from V and 0 bases from J, the gap between germline ends came to 10 bases. The CDR3 sequence is 14 residues long. Germline-derived CDR1 and CDR2 are LNHDA and SQIVND (reference sequence). This CDR3 is CASSVGGLNTEAFF. In DNA form, the CDR3 reads TGTGCCAGTAGTGTGGGGGGGCTGAACACTGAAGCTTTCTTT.

V is TRBV3-1 (or the pseudogene TRBV3-2) and J is TRBJ1-4, with D maybe TRBD1 (5 bases). In germline, CDR1 is LGHDT, CDR2 YNNKEL (reference sequence). The length of the CDR3 is 14 residues. V lost 0 bases to trimming and J lost 8 bases, with 10 bases between them. The CDR3 is CASSQDQGYEKLFF. The CDR3, as DNA: TGTGCCAGCAGCCAAGATCAGGGTTACGAAAAACTGTTTTTT.

The chain employs TRBV19 and TRBJ1-6; 9 bases agree with TRBD1. Germline assignment: CDR1 LNHDA and CDR2 SQIVND (reference sequence). CDR3 length: 19 residues. V lost 4 bases to trimming and J lost 0 bases; unmatched junction nucleotides: 10. In DNA, the CDR3 is TGTGCCAGTAGTAGTTACAGGGGGCTCCCGAGCTCCTATAATTCACCCCTCCACTTT. Its translation is CASSSYRGLPSSYNSPLHF.

This clone came up once. The rearrangement uses TRBV30 and TRBJ1-2, with D tentatively TRBD1 (5 bases). The CDR3 has 13 residues. V lost 3 bases to trimming and J lost 8 bases, with 16 bases between them. Germline lookup yields CDR1 GTSNPN and CDR2 SVGIG (reference sequence). The CDR3 nucleotides read TGTGCCTGGAGGGCAGGCTGGGAGGGGGGCTACACCTTC. Amino acids: CAWRAGWEGGYTF. The full variable domain, in which reference TRBV30 and TRBJ1-2 provide the parts outside the CDR3, is SQTIHQWPATLVQPVGSPLSLECTVEGTSNPNLYWYRQAAGRGLQLLFYSVGIGQISSEVPQNLSASRPQDRQFILSSKKLLLSDSGFYLCAWRAGWEGGYTFGSGTRLTVV.

The chain has TRBV5-5 and TRBJ2-5; D possibly corresponds to TRBD1 (6 bases). CDR3 size: 13 residues. V was trimmed by 0 bases and J by 3 bases, leaving 6 bases between them. Germline loops: CDR1 SGHKS, CDR2 YYEKEE (reference sequence). CDR3 residues: CASSLDREETQYF. Here the CDR3 DNA reads TGTGCCAGCAGCTTGGACAGGGAAGAGACCCAGTACTTC.

This clone was seen a few times. The chain employs TRBV7-9 and TRBJ1-6, with D tentatively TRBD1 (6 bases). Trimming shortened V by 5 bases and J by 2 bases, and 13 bases separated the two germline ends. From germline, CDR1 is SEHNR and CDR2 FQNEAQ (reference sequence). CDR3 length: 16 amino acids. The chain's CDR3 is CASSDRQATYNSPLHF. The CDR3 DNA reads as TGTGCCAGCAGCGACCGACAGGCTACCTATAATTCACCCCTCCACTTT.

The chain combines TRBV5-6 with TRBJ2-5, with 8 bases lining up with TRBD1. Germline CDR1 is SGHDT and CDR2 is YYEEEE. After removal of 4 bases from V and 6 bases from J, the junction contained 14 bases not matched to a gene. CDR3 length equals 16 residues. Here the CDR3 reads CASSPVGQGIGKTQYF. The DNA of the CDR3 is TGTGCCAGCAGCCCCGTAGGACAGGGTATTGGAAAGACCCAGTACTTC.